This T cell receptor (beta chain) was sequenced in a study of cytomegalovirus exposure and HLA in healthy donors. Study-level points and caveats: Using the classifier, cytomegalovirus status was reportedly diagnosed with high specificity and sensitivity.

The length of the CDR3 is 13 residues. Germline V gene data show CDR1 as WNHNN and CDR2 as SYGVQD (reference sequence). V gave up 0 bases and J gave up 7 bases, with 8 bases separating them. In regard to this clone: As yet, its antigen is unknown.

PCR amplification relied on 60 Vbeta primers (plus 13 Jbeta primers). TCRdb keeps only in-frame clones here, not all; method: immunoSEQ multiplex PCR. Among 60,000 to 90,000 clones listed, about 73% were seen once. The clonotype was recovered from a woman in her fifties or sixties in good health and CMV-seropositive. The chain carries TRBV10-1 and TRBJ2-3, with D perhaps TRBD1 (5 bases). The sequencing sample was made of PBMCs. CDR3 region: CASSESRTYTQYF. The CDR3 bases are TGCGCCAGCAGTGAGTCTCGGACATATACGCAGTATTTT.